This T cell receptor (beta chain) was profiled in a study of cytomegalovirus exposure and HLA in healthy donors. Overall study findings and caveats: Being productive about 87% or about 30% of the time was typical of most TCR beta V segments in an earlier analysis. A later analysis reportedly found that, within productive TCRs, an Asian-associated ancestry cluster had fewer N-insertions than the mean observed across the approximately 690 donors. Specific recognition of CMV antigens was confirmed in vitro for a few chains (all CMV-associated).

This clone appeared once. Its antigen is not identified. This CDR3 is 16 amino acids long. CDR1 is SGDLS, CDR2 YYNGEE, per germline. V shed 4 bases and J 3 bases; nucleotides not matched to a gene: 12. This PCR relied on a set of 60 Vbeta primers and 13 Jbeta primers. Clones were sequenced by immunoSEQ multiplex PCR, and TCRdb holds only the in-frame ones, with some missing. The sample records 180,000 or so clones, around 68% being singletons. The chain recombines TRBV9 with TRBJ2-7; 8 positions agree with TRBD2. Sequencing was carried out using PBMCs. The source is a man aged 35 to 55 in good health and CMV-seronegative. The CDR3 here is CASSTQGSGSLYEQYF. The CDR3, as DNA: TGTGCCAGCAGCACCCAAGGCAGCGGGAGCCTCTACGAGCAGTACTTC.